This T cell receptor (beta chain) derives from a study of blood T cell repertoires in COVID-19 (dated by TCRdb to about 2020). For context, the study as a whole: Samples covering the acute and convalescent phases of COVID-19 were provided by collaborators in the United States, Italy and Spain. The repertoires were released in a freely available public database intended as a resource for research on the immune response to SARS-CoV-2. Samples were obtained from the ongoing ImmuneRACE study (first 160 participants) and from some 1,300 subjects provided by 6 global collaborators. Deeply sampled blood TCRbeta repertoires from subjects exposed to, actively infected with, or recovered from COVID-19 were included in the dataset. The material from the prospective study consisted of cDNA or gDNA derived from T cells, B-cell-depleted T cells, or PBMCs. A de-identified subject ID, COVID-19 status, age in years and sex were almost always included in the sample metadata. Where available, HLA class I and class II types were taken from metadata supplied by the sample provider and were not determined by assay-based typing. Study-wide conclusions, independent of this receptor: The quantity of clinical and demographic metadata differed by source and by participant and was supplied without curation.

In Seattle, one collaborating source enrolled patients while the infection was active and tracked those patients longitudinally over the course of disease. Collaborating institutions collected whole blood in K2EDTA tubes following their own protocols. For TCRbeta analysis, collaborators shipped samples in one of three forms: frozen whole blood, isolated PBMCs, or DNA extracted from either of those sample types. CDR1 and CDR2 (SGHRS, YFSETQ) derive from the germline V gene. The CDR3 spans 14 residues, from the cysteine through the phenylalanine. Only the CDR3 DNA is retained, 42 bases long and in frame from the first base. V is shortened by 4 bases, J by 3 bases, and the region joining them spans 13 bases. As concerns this clone: It lacks a known antigen. There are no base qualities to consult, and no much larger clone falls within one base.

TCRbeta CDR3 regions were amplified from genomic DNA using the immunoSEQ Assay, a bias-controlled multiplex PCR. The study's own analysis went as follows. The number of nucleated cells in each sample was estimated by amplification of reference gene primers within the assay. To quantify the absolute abundance of each unique TCRbeta CDR3 rearrangement, sequence reads were collapsed and filtered. Productive Simpson clonality was computed per sample as the square root of Simpson's diversity index over productive rearrangements. The clones in this table, taken by TCRdb from immuneACCESS, are in-frame only. Not every clone is retained; where verified, under half of the shortfall comes from an unresolved V gene, and the cause of the rest is unknown. The V and J calls and clone size come from that table; D and trimming were worked out from the DNA. In this sample the table shows roughly 400,000 clones, around 87% of which occur a single time. The biggest ten clones account for about 2% of the sample.

This chain joins TRBV5-1 to TRBJ1-1, with the D gene not clear enough to name. The TCR was taken from a woman in her sixties with COVID-19, enrolled during active disease. Sequencing was done on a sample of peripheral blood. The CDR3 protein is CASSSEGRDTEAFF. The DNA sequence follows: TGCGCCAGCAGCAGTGAAGGGAGAGACACTGAAGCTTTCTTT.